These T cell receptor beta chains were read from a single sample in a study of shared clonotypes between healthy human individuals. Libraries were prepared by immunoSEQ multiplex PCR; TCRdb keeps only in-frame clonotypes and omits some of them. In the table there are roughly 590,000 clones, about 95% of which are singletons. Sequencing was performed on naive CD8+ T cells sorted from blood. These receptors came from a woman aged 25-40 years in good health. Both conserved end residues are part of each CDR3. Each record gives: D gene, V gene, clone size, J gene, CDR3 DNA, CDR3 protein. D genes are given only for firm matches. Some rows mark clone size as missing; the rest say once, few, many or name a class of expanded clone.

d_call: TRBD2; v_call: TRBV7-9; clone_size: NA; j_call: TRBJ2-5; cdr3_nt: TGTGCCAGCAGCGACCCTGCGGGAGGCGAGACCCAGTACTTC; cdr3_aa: CASSDPAGGETQYF
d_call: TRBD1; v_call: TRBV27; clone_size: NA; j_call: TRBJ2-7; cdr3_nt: TGTGCCAGCAGTTGGGACAGGGGGCACCACGAGCAGTACTTC; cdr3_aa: CASSWDRGHHEQYF
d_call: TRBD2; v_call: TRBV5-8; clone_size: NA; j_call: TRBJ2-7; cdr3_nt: TGTGCCAGCAGCTCCTCGACTAGCGGGGTGTTTTACGAGCAGTACTTC; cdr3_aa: CASSSSTSGVFYEQYF
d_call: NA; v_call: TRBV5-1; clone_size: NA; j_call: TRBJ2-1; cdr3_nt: TGCGCCAGCAGCTTGGAGCAGAGAGCCTACAATGAGCAGTTCTTC; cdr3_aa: CASSLEQRAYNEQFF
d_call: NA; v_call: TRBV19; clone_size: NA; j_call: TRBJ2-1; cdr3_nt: TGTGCCAGTATGCCAAGCTCCTACAATGAGCAGTTCTTC; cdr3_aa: CASMPSSYNEQFF
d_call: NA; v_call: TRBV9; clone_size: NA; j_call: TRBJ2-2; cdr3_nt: TGTGCCAGCAGCCCCCCAATCACCGGGGAGCTGTTTTTT; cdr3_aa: CASSPPITGELFF
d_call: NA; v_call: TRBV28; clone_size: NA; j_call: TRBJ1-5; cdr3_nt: TGTGCCAGCACCGACGGTTACACTCAGCCCCAGCATTTT; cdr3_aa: CASTDGYTQPQHF
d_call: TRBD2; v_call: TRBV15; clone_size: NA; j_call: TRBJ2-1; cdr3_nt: TGTGCCACCAGCGGTCCTCTGGGAGGGGCCAATGAGCAGTTCTTC; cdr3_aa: CATSGPLGGANEQFF
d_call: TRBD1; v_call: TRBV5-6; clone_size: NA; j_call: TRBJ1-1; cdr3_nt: TGTGCCAGCAGCTGGGACAGGGACTACACTGAAGCTTTCTTT; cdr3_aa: CASSWDRDYTEAFF
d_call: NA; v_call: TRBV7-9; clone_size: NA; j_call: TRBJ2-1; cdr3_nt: TGTGCCAGCAGCTTAGCCCTAGGGCACAATGAGCAGTTCTTC; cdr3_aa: CASSLALGHNEQFF
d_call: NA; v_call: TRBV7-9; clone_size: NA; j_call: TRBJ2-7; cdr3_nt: TGTGCCAGCAGCCGGAGCGGCGAATACGAGCAGTACTTC; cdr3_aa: CASSRSGEYEQYF
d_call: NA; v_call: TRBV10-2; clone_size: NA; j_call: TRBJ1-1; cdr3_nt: TGCGCCAGCAGTCTGAGTTTAGGACAGAACACTGAAGCTTTCTTT; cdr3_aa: CASSLSLGQNTEAFF
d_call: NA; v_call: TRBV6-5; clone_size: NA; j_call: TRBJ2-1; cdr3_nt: TGTGCCAGCAGTTATATGGGAGGCCCCTACAATGAGCAGTTCTTC; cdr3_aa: CASSYMGGPYNEQFF
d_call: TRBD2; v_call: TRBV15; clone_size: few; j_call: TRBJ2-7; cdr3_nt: TGTGCCACCAGCGACACTAGCGGGAGGTCCTACGAGCAGTACTTC; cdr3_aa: CATSDTSGRSYEQYF
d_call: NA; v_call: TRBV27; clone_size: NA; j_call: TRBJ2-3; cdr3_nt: TGTGCCAGCAGCTCACTAGGACCCGCCACAGATACGCAGTATTTT; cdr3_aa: CASSSLGPATDTQYF
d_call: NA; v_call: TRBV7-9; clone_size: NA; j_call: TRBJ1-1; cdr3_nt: TGTGCCAGCAGCTTAGACCGTGAAGCTTTCTTT; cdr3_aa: CASSLDREAFF
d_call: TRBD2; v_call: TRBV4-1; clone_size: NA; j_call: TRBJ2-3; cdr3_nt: TGCGCCAGCAGCCTCATACTAGCGGACTACACAGATACGCAGTATTTT; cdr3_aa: CASSLILADYTDTQYF
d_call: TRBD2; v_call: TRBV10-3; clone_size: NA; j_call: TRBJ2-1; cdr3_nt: TGTGCCATCCACTCCGGGACTAGCGGTAATGAGCAGTTCTTC; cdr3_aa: CAIHSGTSGNEQFF
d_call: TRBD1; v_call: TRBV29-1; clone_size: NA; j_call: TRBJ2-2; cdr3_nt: TGCAGCGTTGAAGATGACAGGACAGGGCTGACCGGGGAGCTGTTTTTT; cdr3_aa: CSVEDDRTGLTGELFF
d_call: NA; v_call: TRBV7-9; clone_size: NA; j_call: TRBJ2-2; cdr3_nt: TGTGCCAGCAGCTTTGCCGGGGACACCGGGGAGCTGTTTTTT; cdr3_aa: CASSFAGDTGELFF
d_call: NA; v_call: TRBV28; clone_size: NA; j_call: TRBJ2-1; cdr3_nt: TGTGCCAGCAGTTTAGGAGTCATCAATGAGCAGTTCTTC; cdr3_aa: CASSLGVINEQFF
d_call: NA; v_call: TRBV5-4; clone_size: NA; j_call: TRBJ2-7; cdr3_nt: TGTGCCAGCAGCTTCGGGGTCTCCTACGAGCAGTACTTC; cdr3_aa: CASSFGVSYEQYF
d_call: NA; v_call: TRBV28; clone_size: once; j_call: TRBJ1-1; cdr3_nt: TGTGCCAGCAGTTTACTGGCCAATTCGAACACTGAAGCTTTCTTT; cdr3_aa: CASSLLANSNTEAFF
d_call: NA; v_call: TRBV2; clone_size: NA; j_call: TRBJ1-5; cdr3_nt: TGTGCCAGCAGTGAACGCGGTTTGGCGTCCTTCAATCAGCCCCAGCATTTT; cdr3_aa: CASSERGLASFNQPQHF
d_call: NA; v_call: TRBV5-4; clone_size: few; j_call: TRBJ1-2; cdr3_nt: TGTGCCAGCAGCTTAGGGAGTGGCTACACCTTC; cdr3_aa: CASSLGSGYTF
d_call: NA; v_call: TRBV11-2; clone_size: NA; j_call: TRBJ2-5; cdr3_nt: TGTGCCAGCAGCGCCGGGGCCCCGGACCAGTACTTC; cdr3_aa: CASSAGAPDQYF
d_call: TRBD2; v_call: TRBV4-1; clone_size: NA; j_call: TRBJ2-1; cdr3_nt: TGCGCCACCGAAGCAGAACCGGGACTAGCGGTTCAGGGTGAGCAGTTCTTC; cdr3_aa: CATEAEPGLAVQGEQFF
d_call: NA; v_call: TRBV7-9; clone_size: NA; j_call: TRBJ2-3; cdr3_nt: TGTGCCAGCAGCTCTAACGAGGGGACTCCTCTCACGCAGTATTTT; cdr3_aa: CASSSNEGTPLTQYF
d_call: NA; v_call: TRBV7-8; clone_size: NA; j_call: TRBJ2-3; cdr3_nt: TGTGCCAGCAGCTTAGAGGCCTTATCTAGCACAGATACGCAGTATTTT; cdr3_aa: CASSLEALSSTDTQYF
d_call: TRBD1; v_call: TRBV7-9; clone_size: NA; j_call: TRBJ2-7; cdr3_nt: TGTGCCAGCAGAGGACAGGAGAACTACGAGCAGTACTTC; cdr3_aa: CASRGQENYEQYF
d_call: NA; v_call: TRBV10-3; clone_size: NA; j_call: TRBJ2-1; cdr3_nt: TGTGCCATCAGTGAGTCCCATTCCTACAATGAGCAGTTCTTC; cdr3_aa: CAISESHSYNEQFF
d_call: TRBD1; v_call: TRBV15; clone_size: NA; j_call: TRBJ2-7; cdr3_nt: TGTGCCACCAGCAGAGTGAGGGACAGGGGATACGAGCAGTACTTC; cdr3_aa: CATSRVRDRGYEQYF
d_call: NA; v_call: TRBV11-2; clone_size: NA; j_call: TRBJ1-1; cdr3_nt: TGTGCCAGCAGCTTACATGGGACTCCGAGCACTGAAGCTTTCTTT; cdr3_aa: CASSLHGTPSTEAFF